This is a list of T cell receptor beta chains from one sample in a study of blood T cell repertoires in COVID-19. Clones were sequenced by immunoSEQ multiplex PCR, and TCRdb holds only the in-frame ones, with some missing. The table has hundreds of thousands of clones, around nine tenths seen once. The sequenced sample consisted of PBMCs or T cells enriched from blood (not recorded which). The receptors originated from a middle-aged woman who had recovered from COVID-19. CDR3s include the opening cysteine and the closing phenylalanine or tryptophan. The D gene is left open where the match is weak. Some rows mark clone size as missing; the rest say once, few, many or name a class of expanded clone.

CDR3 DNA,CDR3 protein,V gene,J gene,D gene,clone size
TGTGCCAGCAGCTTACCCCGTCGTAGCGGGAGTAACGCAGATACGCAGTATTTT,CASSLPRRSGSNADTQYF,TRBV7-9,TRBJ2-3,TRBD2,-
TGCAGCGTGAGACTAGCCGCCTCTGGGGCCAACGTCCTGACTTTC,CSVRLAASGANVLTF,TRBV29-1,TRBJ2-6,TRBD2,many
TGTGCCAGCAGTTCCCCAGTAGAGACCCAGTACTTC,CASSSPVETQYF,TRBV6-5,TRBJ2-5,-,-
TGTGCCAGCAGACTCGACGTGGGGGCACAGTCGGAGACCCAGTACTTC,CASRLDVGAQSETQYF,TRBV5-4,TRBJ2-5,-,-
TGTGCCAGCAGCTCGATTCGACAGGACACCAGACGAGGCTACACCTTC,CASSSIRQDTRRGYTF,TRBV28,TRBJ1-2,-,-
TGTGCCAGCAGTTCACTAGCGGGGGCACTATCCTACGAGCAGTACTTC,CASSSLAGALSYEQYF,TRBV27,TRBJ2-7,TRBD2,once
TGTGCCACCGAGACGACAGGGTGGTATGGCTACACCTTC,CATETTGWYGYTF,TRBV28,TRBJ1-2,TRBD1,once
TGTGCCAGCAGGGGTGGGAGCTCCTATAATTCACCCCTCCACTTT,CASRGGSSYNSPLHF,TRBV6-5,TRBJ1-6,-,-
TGCGCCAGCAGCTTGGTCCCGGGTTCACGCGAGCAGTACTTC,CASSLVPGSREQYF,TRBV5-1,TRBJ2-7,-,-
TGTGCCAGTGTCGTCCCCGGTACGTCCTCCTCTCCCAACTCTGGGGCCAACGTCCTGACTTTC,CASVVPGTSSSPNSGANVLTF,TRBV27,TRBJ2-6,-,-
TGTGCCAGCAGCTACAAAGAGACCCAGTACTTC,CASSYKETQYF,TRBV5-4,TRBJ2-5,-,-
TGTGCCTGGAGCACACCAGGGTGGGATCAGCCCCAGCATTTT,CAWSTPGWDQPQHF,TRBV30,TRBJ1-5,-,-
TGTGCCAGCAGCCCCTCGGGGGGGAGAGGGGAGACCCAGTACTTC,CASSPSGGRGETQYF,TRBV11-2,TRBJ2-5,TRBD2,few
TGTGCCAGCAGCTTAGATCCGGGGTTGGATACGCAGTATTTT,CASSLDPGLDTQYF,TRBV11-3,TRBJ2-3,-,-
TGTGCCAGCAGCGTATCCCCTAGCGGGAGTGCCGGGGAGCTGTTTTTT,CASSVSPSGSAGELFF,TRBV9,TRBJ2-2,TRBD2,-
TGTGCCAGCAGCCCCTGGGGACAGGTTCAAGAGACCCAGTACTTC,CASSPWGQVQETQYF,TRBV9,TRBJ2-5,TRBD1,-
TGTGCCAGCAGTTTTGGGGGCGCGGACTATGGCTACACCTTC,CASSFGGADYGYTF,TRBV27,TRBJ1-2,-,few
TGTGCCAGCAGCGGGATCGGGACAGTGTCCTACAATGAGCAGTTCTTC,CASSGIGTVSYNEQFF,TRBV21-1,TRBJ2-1,-,-
TGCAGCGTTGATTTGGCCGGGACAGGAAGGAGCTATGGCTACACCTTC,CSVDLAGTGRSYGYTF,TRBV29-1,TRBJ1-2,TRBD1,-
TGCGCCAGCAGCTTGGACCCCGGGACTAGCGTTACCTACGAGCAGTACTTC,CASSLDPGTSVTYEQYF,TRBV5-1,TRBJ2-7,TRBD2,-
TGTGCCAGCAGCCAAGTAGGGGCAGGGGAAGGCGGCTACACCTTC,CASSQVGAGEGGYTF,TRBV3-1/TRBV3-2,TRBJ1-2,-,-
TGTGCCAGCGCAGACAGGGTCAATCAGCCCCAGCATTTT,CASADRVNQPQHF,TRBV28,TRBJ1-5,TRBD1,-
TGTGCCAGCAGTTTAAGGTGGGGGGGACTCGTAAAGCAGTACTTC,CASSLRWGGLVKQYF,TRBV28,TRBJ2-7,TRBD2,-
TGTGCCAGCAATCGGGGATCCAGCTATGGCTACACCTTC,CASNRGSSYGYTF,TRBV28,TRBJ1-2,-,-
TGTGCCAGCAGCTTAGATCGTTCACCTACCTATGGCTACACCTTC,CASSLDRSPTYGYTF,TRBV11-2,TRBJ1-2,-,-
TGTGCCAGTTCAAAGGAGGGGCTAACTGAAGCTTTCTTT,CASSKEGLTEAFF,TRBV6-5,TRBJ1-1,-,once
TGTGCCAGTAGTCCGGGAGGAAGGCAGCCCCAGCATTTT,CASSPGGRQPQHF,TRBV19,TRBJ1-5,-,few
TGTGCCAGTAGGATGGACAGGGGGTCCTTCCGCGGGAACACTGAAGCTTTCTTT,CASRMDRGSFRGNTEAFF,TRBV19,TRBJ1-1,TRBD1,-
TGTGCCAGCAGCGTAGTGGGCGGGGGAATCTACGAGCAGTACTTC,CASSVVGGGIYEQYF,TRBV9,TRBJ2-7,TRBD2,-
TGTGCCAGCAGCCACGGTGAGGTAACCTGGGGCAATCAGCCCCAGCATTTT,CASSHGEVTWGNQPQHF,TRBV7-8,TRBJ1-5,-,-
TGTGCCAGCAGCTTTAGCGGGGGGACGAACACCGGGGAGCTGTTTTTT,CASSFSGGTNTGELFF,TRBV7-2,TRBJ2-2,TRBD2,-
TGTGCCAGCAGCTTAGGAGGGTTAGGAGAAAAACTGTTTTTT,CASSLGGLGEKLFF,TRBV11-2,TRBJ1-4,-,-
TGTGCCACCCGGGGACAGGGGAACACTGAAGCTTTCTTT,CATRGQGNTEAFF,TRBV3-1/TRBV3-2,TRBJ1-1,TRBD1,-
TGTGCCAGCAGCTCGGGGGGGACTAGCGGGGGCCTCTACGAGCAGTACTTC,CASSSGGTSGGLYEQYF,TRBV5-4,TRBJ2-7,TRBD2,-
TGTGCCAGCAGAAGATCAGGGGGCGTGAATGAAGCTTTCTTT,CASRRSGGVNEAFF,TRBV6-5,TRBJ1-1,TRBD1,-
TGTGCCAGCAGCGCCGGGACAGGCCCTAACACCGGGGAGCTGTTTTTT,CASSAGTGPNTGELFF,TRBV11-2,TRBJ2-2,TRBD1,-
TGTGCCAGCAGCTTTGAGGGCGGGAACACTGAAGCTTTCTTT,CASSFEGGNTEAFF,TRBV5-4,TRBJ1-1,-,-
TGCAGCGTTTCCACAGGGGGCAAGCAGTACTTC,CSVSTGGKQYF,TRBV29-1,TRBJ2-7,TRBD1,-
TGCGCCAGCAGTCAATTGCCAGCGGAGCCCTACGAGCAGTACTTC,CASSQLPAEPYEQYF,TRBV5-1,TRBJ2-7,-,-
TGTGCCAGCAGTTCGAGGGTCAGTGATAATTCACCCCTCCACTTT,CASSSRVSDNSPLHF,TRBV6-5,TRBJ1-6,-,-
TGTGCCAGCAGCTTCTCGGGGGAGCAGGAAGCTTTCTTT,CASSFSGEQEAFF,TRBV7-8,TRBJ1-1,-,once